The T cell receptor beta chain described here comes from a study of cytomegalovirus exposure and HLA in healthy donors. Findings of the study overall: The authors later found most CMV-associated TCR beta chains appeared HLA-restricted. Across donors, presence/absence analyses took sequencing depth to be roughly uniform.

Notes on this clone: As yet, its antigen is unknown.

Primers: 60 Vbeta forward and 13 Jbeta reverse. Repertoires were generated with immunoSEQ multiplex PCR, while TCRdb's copy carries only in-frame clones and drops some. The sample holds 150,000 to 200,000 clones, around four fifths seen once. This clonotype was obtained from a man aged 45-65 years in good health and CMV-seropositive. Sequenced: PBMCs.

The CDR3 DNA reads TGCGCCAGCTCCAAAGCCCAAACGAACACTGAAGCTTTCTTT. Protein sequence: CASSKAQTNTEAFF. The genes are TRBV5-1 and TRBJ1-1, with D unclear. V lost 7 bases to trimming and J lost 1 base, with 14 bases between them. In germline, CDR1 is SGHRS, CDR2 YFSETQ. The CDR3 is 14 amino acids.